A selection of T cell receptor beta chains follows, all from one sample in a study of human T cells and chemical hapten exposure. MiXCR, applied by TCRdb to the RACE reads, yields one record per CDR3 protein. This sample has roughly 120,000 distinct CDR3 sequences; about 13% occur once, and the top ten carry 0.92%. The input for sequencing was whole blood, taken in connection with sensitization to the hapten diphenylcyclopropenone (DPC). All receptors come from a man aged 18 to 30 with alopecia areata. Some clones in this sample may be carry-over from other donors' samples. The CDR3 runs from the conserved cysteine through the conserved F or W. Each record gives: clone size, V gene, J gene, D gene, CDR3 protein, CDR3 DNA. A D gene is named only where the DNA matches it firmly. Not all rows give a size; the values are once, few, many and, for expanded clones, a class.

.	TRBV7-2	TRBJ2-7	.	CASSSTRTVDEQYF	TGTGCCAGCAGCTCCACTCGGACAGTCGACGAGCAGTACTTC
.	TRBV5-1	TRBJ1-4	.	CASSSLQWPNEKLFF	TGCGCCAGCAGCTCGTTACAGTGGCCTAATGAAAAACTGTTTTTT
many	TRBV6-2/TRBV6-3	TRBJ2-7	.	CASSYGAGASEQYF	TGTGCCAGCAGTTACGGGGCAGGGGCCAGCGAGCAGTACTTC
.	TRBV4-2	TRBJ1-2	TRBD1	CASSQGPRGLRGSGYTF	TGTGCCAGCAGCCAAGGACCAAGGGGGCTTCGCGGGAGTGGCTACACCTTC
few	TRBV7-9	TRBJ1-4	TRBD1	CASSSPAGGLYNEKLFF	TGTGCCAGCAGCTCCCCCGCAGGGGGCCTTTATAATGAAAAACTGTTTTTT
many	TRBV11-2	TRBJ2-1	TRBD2	CASSHGSGGANEQFF	TGTGCCAGCAGTCACGGCAGCGGGGGGGCCAATGAGCAGTTCTTC
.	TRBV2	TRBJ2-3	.	CASSASTDTQYF	TGTGCCAGCAGTGCTAGCACAGATACGCAGTATTTT
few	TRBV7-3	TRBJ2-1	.	CASSPPLVLDSYNEQFF	TGTGCCAGCAGCCCCCCACTAGTTCTCGACTCCTACAATGAGCAGTTCTTC
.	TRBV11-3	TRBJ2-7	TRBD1	CASSLGDRGRGDEQYF	TGTGCCAGCAGCTTAGGCGACAGGGGGCGCGGAGACGAGCAGTACTTC
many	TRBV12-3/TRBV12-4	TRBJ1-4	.	CASSPPGTEISSYHEKLFF	TGTGCCAGCAGCCCCCCCGGGACTGAGATTTCGTCCTACCATGAAAAACTGTTTTTT
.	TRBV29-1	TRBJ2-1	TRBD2	CSVEDRGGYNEQFF	TGCAGCGTTGAAGATCGCGGGGGGTACAATGAGCAGTTCTTC
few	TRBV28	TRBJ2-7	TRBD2	CASTSGAYEQYF	TGTGCCAGCACTAGCGGGGCCTACGAGCAGTACTTC
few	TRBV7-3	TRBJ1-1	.	CASSFRNTEAFF	TGTGCCAGCAGCTTTCGGAACACTGAAGCTTTCTTT
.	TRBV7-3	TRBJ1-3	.	CASSLTVGNTIYF	TGTGCCAGCAGCTTAACGGTGGGAAACACCATATATTTT